This TCR beta chain was sequenced in a study of T cell changes during pregnancy in multiple sclerosis. Assay: immunoSEQ multiplex PCR; the TCRdb copy retains only in-frame clones and omits some. The sample carries about 69,000 clones, 91% recorded once. The V gene end was trimmed by 3 bases and the J gene end by 5 bases; junction bases not matched to a gene: 7. Germline V gene lookup returns CDR1 SGDLS and CDR2 YYNGEE. This CDR3 has 16 residues. This chain joins TRBV9 and TRBJ2-5, with 13 nucleotides matching TRBD2. The origin of this receptor is a female donor in good health, enrolled as a control in a pregnancy study. The input for sequencing was CD4+ T cells from peripheral blood mononuclear cells, taken in the third trimester of pregnancy. This chain's CDR3 is CASSATSGGAGETQYF. CDR3 coding DNA: TGTGCCAGCAGCGCCACTAGCGGGGGGGCGGGTGAGACCCAGTACTTC.